This entry describes one T cell receptor beta chain. No antigen is known for it. The data stem from a study of Ad26.COV2.S vaccination and SARS-CoV-2 variants. General observations from the study: A substantial breadth of spike-specific CD8+ and CD4+ T cell responses after vaccination has been reported. Breadth of non-spike TCRs did not differ between vaccinees and placebo recipients. Measures of TCR breadth and depth may have fallen short of total T cell responses. Vaccine recipients posted higher spike-specific TCR breadth than their placebo counterparts.

Here immunoSEQ multiplex PCR was the method, and the copy in TCRdb shows in-frame clones only, minus some. The sample comprises just over 350,000 clones, roughly nine tenths of which are singletons, and 3% to 5% rests with the top ten. The sequence was obtained from a human donor who had recovered from COVID-19. The sequenced sample was peripheral blood, obtained after recovery from COVID-19.

CDR3 amino acids: CASSEGTANYGYTF. In nucleotides, the CDR3 is TGCGCCAGCAGTGAGGGGACAGCTAACTATGGCTACACCTTC. This chain connects TRBV10-1 to TRBJ1-2; 7 bases fit TRBD1. The CDR3 totals 14 residues. V shed 2 bases and J 0 bases; nucleotides not matched to a gene: 0. In germline, CDR1 is WNHNN, CDR2 SYGVQD (reference sequence).